Following are 10 T cell receptor beta chains from one sample sequenced in a study of blood T cells in healthy people across ages. Using a J-beta primer mix together with a sample-barcoded 5' primer, a second PCR was run for about 7 to 12 cycles. TCRdb processed the 5' RACE reads anew with MiXCR; each CDR3 protein has one entry. The sample holds about 290,000 distinct CDR3 sequences, roughly 26% seen once. The sequenced sample consisted of blood. The source of these receptors is a woman in her 70s in good health.

This clonotype was counted only a few times. The chain has TRBV20-1 and TRBJ2-7; D unresolved. This CDR3 contains 13 residues. Trimming removed 3 bases at V and 2 bases at J, with 11 bases between. Germline V gene sequence: CDR1 DFQATT, CDR2 SNEGSKA (reference sequence). The CDR3 DNA is TGCAGTGCTAGCAAGGGCGGAACCTACGAGCAGTACTTC. Amino acids: CSASKGGTYEQYF.

In this sample, this clonotype turned up a few times. The chain links TRBV7-2 to TRBJ2-1; TRBD2 matches 12 bases. CDR3 length equals 15 residues. Germline CDR1 reads SGHTA; CDR2 reads FQGNSA. The ends lost 1 base at V and 8 bases at J; junction bases unmatched: 3. The CDR3 spells CASSLGLAGVDEQFF. In DNA form, the CDR3 reads TGTGCCAGCAGCTTAGGACTAGCGGGAGTGGATGAGCAGTTCTTC.

This clonotype was seen repeatedly, ten times or more. The rearrangement uses TRBV7-2 and TRBJ1-1, with D possibly matching TRBD1 (5 bases). The CDR3 extends over 15 amino acids. Germline V lookup: CDR1 SGHTA, CDR2 FQGNSA. V lost 8 bases to trimming and J lost 1 base, with 17 bases between them. The CDR3 loop reads CASGWAQGPNTEAFF. CDR3 in DNA: TGTGCCAGCGGATGGGCGCAGGGACCGAACACTGAAGCTTTCTTT.

V is TRBV20-1 and J is TRBJ2-5; D unclear. The germline V gene encodes CDR1 DFQATT and CDR2 SNEGSKA (reference sequence). V lost 5 bases to trimming and J lost 4 bases, with 17 bases between them. This CDR3 has 14 amino acids. Written as DNA, the CDR3 is TGCAGTGCTCAACAGCGACCCGAAGGAGAGACCCAGTACTTC. Translation: CSAQQRPEGETQYF.

The J gene is TRBJ2-3, the V gene TRBV20-1; 7 bases are a match to TRBD1. V shed 4 bases and J 1 base; nucleotides not matched to a gene: 8. Looked up from germline, CDR1 is DFQATT and CDR2 is SNEGSKA (reference sequence). The CDR3 length is 15 residues. This CDR3 reads CSATPTGWGTDTQYF. As DNA, the CDR3 is TGCAGTGCTACCCCGACAGGGTGGGGCACAGATACGCAGTATTTT.

The chain employs TRBV3-1 and TRBJ2-7; D may be TRBD2 (5 bases). The V end lost 1 base, the J end lost 7 bases, and 14 bases lay between the germline ends. Germline V gives CDR1 LGHDT, CDR2 YNNKEL (reference sequence). The CDR3 is 14 amino acids. CDR3 nucleotide sequence: TGTGCCAGCAGCCAAGGGACCAATCGAGGGGAGCAGTACTTC. It yields the protein CASSQGTNRGEQYF.

This rearrangement joins TRBV15 to TRBJ2-5; the match to TRBD2 covers 8 bases. CDR3 length: 19 amino acids. Trimming cost V 0 bases and J 4 bases; bases outside gene matches: 16. In germline, CDR1 is LNHNV, CDR2 YYDKDF (reference sequence). The DNA of the CDR3 is TGTGCCACCAGCAGAGATTTGAGGATGTTAGCGGGATTGGGAGAGACCCAGTACTTC. The encoded protein is CATSRDLRMLAGLGETQYF.

This chain uses TRBV28 with TRBJ2-5; maybe TRBD2 (5 bases). Between the trimmed V and J ends, which lost 6 bases and 11 bases, there was a span of 22 bases. The CDR3 covers 14 residues. From germline, CDR1 is MDHEN and CDR2 SYDVKM. In DNA, the CDR3 is TGTGCCAGCAGCCTACGGGGAGTCTTGGAAGAGCAGTACTTC. Translating gives CASSLRGVLEEQYF.

The V call is TRBV14, the J call TRBJ2-5; weak D call: TRBD2 (5 bases). This CDR3 region has 14 residues. Germline values: CDR1 SGHDN, CDR2 FVKESK. Deletions cut 5 bases from V and 6 bases from J, with 16 bases between. CDR3 in DNA: TGTGCCAGCAGCTCCCGACTACAAAGTCAGACCCAGTACTTC. As protein: CASSSRLQSQTQYF.

The sample holds many counts of this clonotype. The rearrangement uses TRBV20-1 and TRBJ2-6; D might be TRBD1 (6 bases). Per the germline V gene, CDR1 is DFQATT and CDR2 is SNEGSKA (reference sequence). The CDR3 has 16 amino acids. V was trimmed by 2 bases and J by 0 bases, leaving 11 bases between them. In DNA form, the CDR3 reads TGCAGTGCTAGACGAAACAGGGACTCTGGGGCCAACGTCCTGACTTTC. This encodes CSARRNRDSGANVLTF.